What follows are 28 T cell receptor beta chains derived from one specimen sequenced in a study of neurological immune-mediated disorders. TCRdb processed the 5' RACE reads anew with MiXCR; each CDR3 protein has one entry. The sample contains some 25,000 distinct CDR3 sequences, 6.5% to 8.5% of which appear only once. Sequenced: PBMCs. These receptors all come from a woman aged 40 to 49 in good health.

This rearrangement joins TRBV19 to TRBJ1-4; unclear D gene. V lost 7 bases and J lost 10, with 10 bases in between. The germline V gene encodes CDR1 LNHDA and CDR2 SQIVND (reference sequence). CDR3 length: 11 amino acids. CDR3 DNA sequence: TGTGCCAGTACCGAGACTGGAAAACTGTTTTTT. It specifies CASTETGKLFF.

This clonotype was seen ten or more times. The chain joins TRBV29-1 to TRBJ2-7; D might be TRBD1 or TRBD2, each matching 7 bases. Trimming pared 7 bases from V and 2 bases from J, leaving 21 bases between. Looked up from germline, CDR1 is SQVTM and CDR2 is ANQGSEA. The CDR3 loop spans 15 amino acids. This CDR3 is CSAAGDSQGTYEQYF. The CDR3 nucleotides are TGCAGCGCCGCGGGAGACTCACAGGGGACCTACGAGCAGTACTTC.

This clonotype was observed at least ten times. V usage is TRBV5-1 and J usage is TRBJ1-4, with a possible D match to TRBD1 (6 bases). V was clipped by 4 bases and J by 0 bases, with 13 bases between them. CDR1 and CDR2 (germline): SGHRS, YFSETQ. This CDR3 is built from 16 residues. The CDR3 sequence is CASSTGQSATNEKLFF. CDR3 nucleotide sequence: TGCGCCAGCAGCACCGGACAGAGTGCAACTAATGAAAAACTGTTTTTT.

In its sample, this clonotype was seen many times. The CDR3 DNA reads as TGTGCCAGCAGCCCGTTCATGTTCGACGAGCAGTACTTC. It is translated as CASSPFMFDEQYF. The rearrangement uses TRBV4-2 and TRBJ2-7; no firm D call. The length of the CDR3 is 13 residues. The germline V gene has CDR1 LGHNA and CDR2 YNFKEQ. V lost 4 bases to trimming and J lost 5 bases, with 12 bases between them.

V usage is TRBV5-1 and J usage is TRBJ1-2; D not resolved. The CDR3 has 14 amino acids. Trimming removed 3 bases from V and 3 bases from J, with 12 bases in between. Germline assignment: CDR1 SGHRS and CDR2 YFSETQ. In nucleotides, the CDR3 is TGCGCCAGCAGCTATGGTCGGGGAGACTATGGCTACACCTTC. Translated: CASSYGRGDYGYTF.

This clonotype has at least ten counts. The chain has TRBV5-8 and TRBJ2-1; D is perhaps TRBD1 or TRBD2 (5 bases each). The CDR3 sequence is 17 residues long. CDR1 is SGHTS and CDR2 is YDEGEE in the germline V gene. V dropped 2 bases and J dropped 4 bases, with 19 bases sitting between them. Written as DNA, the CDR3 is TGTGCCAGCAGCTTCCAAAGATCTGGGACGGCTTACAATGAGCAGTTCTTC. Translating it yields CASSFQRSGTAYNEQFF.

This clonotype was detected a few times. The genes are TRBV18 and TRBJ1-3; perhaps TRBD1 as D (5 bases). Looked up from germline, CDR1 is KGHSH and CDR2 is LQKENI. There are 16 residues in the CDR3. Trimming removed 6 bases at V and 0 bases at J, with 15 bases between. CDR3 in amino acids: CASSHQGPSSGNTIYF. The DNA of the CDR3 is TGTGCCAGCTCTCACCAGGGACCGAGCTCTGGAAACACCATATATTTT.

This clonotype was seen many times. The CDR3 DNA reads TGCAGTGCTAGACCCCGGAGGGTGGACTCACCCCTCCACTTT. Its translation: CSARPRRVDSPLHF. The rearrangement uses TRBV20-1 and TRBJ1-6; D not certain. The CDR3 runs to 14 residues. Germline V gene sequence: CDR1 DFQATT, CDR2 SNEGSKA (reference sequence). Trimming left V 2 bases short and J 10 bases short, with 15 bases between.

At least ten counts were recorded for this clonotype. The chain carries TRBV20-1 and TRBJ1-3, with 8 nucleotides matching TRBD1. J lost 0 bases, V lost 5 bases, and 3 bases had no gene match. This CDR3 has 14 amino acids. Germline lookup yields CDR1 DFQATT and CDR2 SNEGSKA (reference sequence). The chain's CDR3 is CSAQGQGSGNTIYF. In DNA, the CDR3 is TGCAGTGCTCAAGGACAGGGCTCTGGAAACACCATATATTTT.

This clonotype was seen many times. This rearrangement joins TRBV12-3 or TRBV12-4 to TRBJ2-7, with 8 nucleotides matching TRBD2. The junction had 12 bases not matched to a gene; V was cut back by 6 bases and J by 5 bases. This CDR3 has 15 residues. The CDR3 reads CASRERETAVHEQYF. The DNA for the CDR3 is TGTGCCAGCAGGGAGCGGGAGACGGCTGTCCACGAGCAGTACTTC.

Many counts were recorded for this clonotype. The CDR3 DNA follows: TGTGCCAGCAGCTTAGAAGCGGCGGGGGGGCGACAGGGCTACACCTTC. It translates to CASSLEAAGGRQGYTF. The chain links TRBV7-2 to TRBJ1-2; TRBD1 is a possible D gene (6 bases). The V end was cut by 1 base, the J end by 8 bases, with 20 bases between. CDR3 length: 16 residues. The germline gives CDR1 SGHTA, CDR2 FQGNSA. Combining the CDR3 with reference TRBV7-2 and TRBJ1-2 gives the whole variable domain GAGVSQSPSNKVTEKGKDVELRCDPISGHTALYWYRQSLGQGLEFLIYFQGNSAPDKSGLPSDRFSAERTGGSVSTLTIQRTQQEDSAVYLCASSLEAAGGRQGYTFGSGTRLTVV.

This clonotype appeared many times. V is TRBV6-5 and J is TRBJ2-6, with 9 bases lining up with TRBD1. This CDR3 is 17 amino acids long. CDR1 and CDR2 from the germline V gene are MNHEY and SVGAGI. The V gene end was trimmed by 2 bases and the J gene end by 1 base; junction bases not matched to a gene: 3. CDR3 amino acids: CASSYRTGASGANVLTF. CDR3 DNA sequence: TGTGCCAGCAGTTACAGGACAGGGGCATCTGGGGCCAACGTCCTGACTTTC.

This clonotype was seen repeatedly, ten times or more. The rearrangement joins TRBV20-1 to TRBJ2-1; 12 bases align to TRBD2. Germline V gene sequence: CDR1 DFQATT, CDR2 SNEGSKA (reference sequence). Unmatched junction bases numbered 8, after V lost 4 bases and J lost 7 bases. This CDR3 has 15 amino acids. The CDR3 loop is CSAKPSGRAANEQFF. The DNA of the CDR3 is TGCAGTGCTAAGCCTAGCGGGAGGGCCGCGAATGAGCAGTTCTTC.

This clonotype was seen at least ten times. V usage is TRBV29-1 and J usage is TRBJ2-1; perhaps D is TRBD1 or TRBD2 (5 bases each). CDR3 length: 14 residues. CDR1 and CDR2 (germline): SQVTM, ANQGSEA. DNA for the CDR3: TGCAGTGCGCTCGGTGGGGAGAGGGGCAATGAGCAGTTCTTC. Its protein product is CSALGGERGNEQFF.

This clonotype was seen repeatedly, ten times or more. For the CDR3, the DNA is TGTGCCAGCAGCCTGACAGGGGCGCCGGATCAGCCCCAGCATTTT. Translation gives CASSLTGAPDQPQHF. The genes are TRBV5-6 and TRBJ1-5; 8 nucleotides align to TRBD1. The germline V gene has CDR1 SGHDT and CDR2 YYEEEE. V lost 4 bases, J lost 5 bases, and 8 bases stayed unmatched. The CDR3 has 15 amino acids.

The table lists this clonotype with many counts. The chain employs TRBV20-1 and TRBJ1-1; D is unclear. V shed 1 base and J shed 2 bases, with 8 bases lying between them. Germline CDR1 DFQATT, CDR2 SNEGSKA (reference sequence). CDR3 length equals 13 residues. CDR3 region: CSARGAVNTEAFF. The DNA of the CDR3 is TGCAGTGCTAGAGGCGCCGTAAACACTGAAGCTTTCTTT.

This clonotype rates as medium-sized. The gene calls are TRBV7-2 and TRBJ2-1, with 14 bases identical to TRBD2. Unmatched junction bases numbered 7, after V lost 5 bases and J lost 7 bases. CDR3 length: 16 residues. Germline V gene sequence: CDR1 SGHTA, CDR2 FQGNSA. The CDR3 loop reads CASSTLGLAGANEQFF. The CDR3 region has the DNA TGTGCCAGCAGCACCCTGGGACTAGCGGGGGCTAATGAGCAGTTCTTC.

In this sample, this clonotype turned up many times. CDR3 bases: TGCGCCAGCAGCTTGGTCACGGGATGGGACTCTGGGGCCAACGTCCTGACTTTC. Encoded protein: CASSLVTGWDSGANVLTF. This chain links TRBV5-1 with TRBJ2-6; maybe TRBD2 (5 bases). This CDR3 comprises 18 residues. V was shortened by 0 bases and J by 0 bases, with 13 bases between the two germline ends. Germline V lookup: CDR1 SGHRS, CDR2 YFSETQ.

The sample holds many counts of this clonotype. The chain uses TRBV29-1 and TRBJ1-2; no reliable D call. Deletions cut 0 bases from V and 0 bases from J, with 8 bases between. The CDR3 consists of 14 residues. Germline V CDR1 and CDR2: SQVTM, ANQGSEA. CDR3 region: CSVEDRETNYGYTF. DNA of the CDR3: TGCAGCGTTGAAGATCGAGAAACTAACTATGGCTACACCTTC.

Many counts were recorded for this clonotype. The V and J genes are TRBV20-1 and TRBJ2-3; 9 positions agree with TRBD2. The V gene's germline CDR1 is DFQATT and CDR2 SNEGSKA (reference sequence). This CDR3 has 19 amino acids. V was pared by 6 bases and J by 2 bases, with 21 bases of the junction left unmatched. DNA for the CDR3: TGCAGTGCCAGTAACTGGCGGGAGGGTCAAGGCTACACCACAGATACGCAGTATTTT. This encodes CSASNWREGQGYTTDTQYF.

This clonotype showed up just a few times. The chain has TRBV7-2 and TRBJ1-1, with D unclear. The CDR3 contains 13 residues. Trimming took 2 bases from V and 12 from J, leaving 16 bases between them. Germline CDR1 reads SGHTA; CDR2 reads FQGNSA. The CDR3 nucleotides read TGTGCCAGCAGCTTAAACGGTGGTCGGATGACTTTCTTT. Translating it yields CASSLNGGRMTFF.

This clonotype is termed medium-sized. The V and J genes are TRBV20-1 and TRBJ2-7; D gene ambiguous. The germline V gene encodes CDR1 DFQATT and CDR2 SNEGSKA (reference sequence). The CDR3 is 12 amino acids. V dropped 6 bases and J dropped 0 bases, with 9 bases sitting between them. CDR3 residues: CSARLSSYEQYF. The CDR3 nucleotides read TGCAGTGCGCGGCTGAGCTCCTACGAGCAGTACTTC.

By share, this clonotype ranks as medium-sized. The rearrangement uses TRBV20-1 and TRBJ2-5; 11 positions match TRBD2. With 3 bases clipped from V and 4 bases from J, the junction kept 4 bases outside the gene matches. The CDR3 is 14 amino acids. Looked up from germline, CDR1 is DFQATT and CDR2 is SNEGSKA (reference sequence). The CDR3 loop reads CSASQLAGGETQYF. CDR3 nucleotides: TGCAGTGCTAGTCAGCTAGCGGGAGGAGAGACCCAGTACTTC.

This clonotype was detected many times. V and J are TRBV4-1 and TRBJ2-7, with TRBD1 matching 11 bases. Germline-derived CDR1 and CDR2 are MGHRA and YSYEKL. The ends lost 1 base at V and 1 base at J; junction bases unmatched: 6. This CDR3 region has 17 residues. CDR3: CASSQARTGGWSYEQYF. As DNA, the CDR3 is TGCGCCAGCAGCCAAGCCCGGACAGGGGGCTGGTCCTACGAGCAGTACTTC.

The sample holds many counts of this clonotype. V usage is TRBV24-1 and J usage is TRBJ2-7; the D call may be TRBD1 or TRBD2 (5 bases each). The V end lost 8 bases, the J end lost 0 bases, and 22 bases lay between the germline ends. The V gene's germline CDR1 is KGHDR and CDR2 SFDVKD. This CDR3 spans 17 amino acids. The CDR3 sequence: CATTDDGARISSYEQYF. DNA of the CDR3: TGTGCCACCACCGATGACGGGGCAAGGATAAGCTCCTACGAGCAGTACTTC.

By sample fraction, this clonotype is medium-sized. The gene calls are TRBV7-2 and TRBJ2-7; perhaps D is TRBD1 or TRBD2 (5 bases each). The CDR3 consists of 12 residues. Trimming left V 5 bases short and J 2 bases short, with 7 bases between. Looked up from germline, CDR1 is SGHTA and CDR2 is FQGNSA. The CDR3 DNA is TGTGCCAGCAGCCCGGGACCCTACGAGCAGTACTTC. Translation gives CASSPGPYEQYF.

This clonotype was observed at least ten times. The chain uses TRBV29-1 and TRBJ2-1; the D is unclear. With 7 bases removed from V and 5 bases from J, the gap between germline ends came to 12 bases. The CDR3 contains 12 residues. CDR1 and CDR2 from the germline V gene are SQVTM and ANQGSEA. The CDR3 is CSAWGANNEQFF. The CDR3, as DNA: TGCAGCGCTTGGGGTGCAAACAATGAGCAGTTCTTC.

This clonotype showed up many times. CDR3 protein: CSARDRLPVTGELFF. The CDR3, as DNA: TGCAGTGCTAGAGATCGATTGCCTGTGACCGGGGAGCTGTTTTTT. The chain is built from TRBV20-1 and TRBJ2-2, with D hard to call. The V and J ends lost 0 bases and 5 bases respectively, with 13 bases between them. CDR1 is DFQATT, CDR2 SNEGSKA, per germline (reference sequence). The CDR3 loop spans 15 amino acids.